The next 13 T cell receptor beta chains were all read from a single sample in a study of regulatory T cells in long-lasting Graves disease. As to time point: newly diagnosed GD, antithyroid drugs for less than 3 months. From PBMCs, RNA was extracted and then used to make the TCR library. Library construction for TCR beta used iRepertoire HTBI primers and Arm-PCR of CDR3 regions. TCRdb reanalysed the multiplex PCR reads using MiXCR and keeps one entry per CDR3 protein. The data show around 360,000 distinct CDR3 sequences, around 15% seen once. The same specimen was also included in a second study, on T cells in Graves' hyperthyroidism and ophthalmopathy.

The source was peripheral blood mononuclear cells (PBMCs), collected at new diagnosis, from a patient treated with antithyroid drugs. Source of these receptors: a woman aged 18-29 years with Graves disease.

The rearrangement uses TRBV28 and TRBJ2-4; either TRBD1 or TRBD2 may fit D (5 bases each). This CDR3 has 16 amino acids. Germline CDR1 MDHEN, CDR2 SYDVKM. V shed 1 base and J shed 1 base, with 11 bases lying between them. The CDR3 coding sequence is TGTGCCAGCAGTTTATATGCAGGGACGGCCAAAAACATTCAGTACTTC. Translated: CASSLYAGTAKNIQYF.

This clonotype was counted at least ten times. J is TRBJ2-5 and V is TRBV10-1; D remains ambiguous. Germline V gene sequence: CDR1 WNHNN, CDR2 SYGVQD (reference sequence). V was pared by 0 bases and J by 5 bases, with 10 bases between. The CDR3 totals 14 residues. This chain's CDR3 is CASSESGRPETQYF. CDR3 nucleotide sequence: TGCGCCAGCAGTGAGTCGGGCAGGCCGGAGACCCAGTACTTC.

The rearrangement uses TRBV19 and TRBJ2-1; maybe TRBD1 (5 bases). V gave up 6 bases and J gave up 7 bases, with 16 bases separating them. Germline V gene data show CDR1 as LNHDA and CDR2 as SQIVND (reference sequence). The CDR3 consists of 14 residues. DNA for the CDR3: TGTGCCAGTAGCAAACTTTCGACAGAGAATGAGCAGTTCTTC. Translation gives CASSKLSTENEQFF.

This clonotype was seen more than once but under ten times. The chain carries TRBV7-9 and TRBJ2-2, with no clear D. The V end lost 2 bases, the J end lost 6 bases, and 7 bases lay between the germline ends. Germline assignment: CDR1 SEHNR and CDR2 FQNEAQ (reference sequence). The length of the CDR3 is 13 residues. CDR3 residues: CASSLQDSGELFF. DNA of the CDR3: TGTGCCAGCAGCTTACAGGATTCCGGGGAGCTGTTTTTT.

There are many counts of this clonotype. The rearrangement joins TRBV7-6 to TRBJ2-7; TRBD2 matches 7 bases. There are 14 residues in the CDR3. The germline CDR1 and CDR2 sequences are SGHVS and FNYEAQ. V gave up 1 base and J gave up 6 bases; unmatched junction bases: 6. CDR3 amino acids: CASSLVGGSPEQYF. The CDR3 DNA reads TGTGCCAGCAGCTTAGTGGGCGGGAGCCCCGAGCAGTACTTC.

The V call is TRBV20-1, the J call TRBJ2-1; 9 nucleotides align to TRBD2. This CDR3 has 15 residues. Unmatched junction bases numbered 7, after V lost 1 base and J lost 6 bases. Germline V gives CDR1 DFQATT, CDR2 SNEGSKA (reference sequence). The CDR3 bases are TGCAGTGCTAGAGCCTTTAGCGGGAGTCTCAATGAGCAGTTCTTC. Translation gives CSARAFSGSLNEQFF.

This clonotype was observed many times. The V call is TRBV5-1, the J call TRBJ1-3; D remains unclear. CDR1 and CDR2 (germline): SGHRS, YFSETQ. The ends were cut back, 0 bases at V and 4 bases at J, with 8 bases in the middle. CDR3 length: 14 amino acids. The CDR3 sequence: CASSLAGVGNTIYF. The CDR3 DNA is TGCGCCAGCAGCTTGGCTGGGGTCGGAAACACCATATATTTT.

This clonotype has at least ten counts. The genes are TRBV6-1 and TRBJ2-3; 14 bases are a match to TRBD2. The CDR3 has 14 amino acids. Germline loops: CDR1 MNHNS, CDR2 SASEGT. Trimming removed 6 bases from V and 5 bases from J; junction bases left unmatched: 1. In DNA form, the CDR3 reads TGTGCCAGCAGGGGGACTAGCGGGGGAGATACGCAGTATTTT. Amino acids: CASRGTSGGDTQYF.

This clonotype was picked up a small number of times. The chain employs TRBV5-1 and TRBJ2-3, with unresolved D. Trimming left V 2 bases short and J 3 bases short, with 13 bases between. This CDR3 is 15 amino acids long. The germline V gene has CDR1 SGHRS and CDR2 YFSETQ. The CDR3, as DNA: TGCGCCAGCAGCTTAGGGTGGCCAGAAACAGATACGCAGTATTTT. It codes for CASSLGWPETDTQYF. The entire variable domain, with the rest obtained from reference TRBV5-1 and TRBJ2-3, is as follows: KAGVTQTPRYLIKTRGQQVTLSCSPISGHRSVSWYQQTPGQGLQFLFEYFSETQRNKGNFPGRFSGRQFSNSRSEMNVSTLELGDSALYLCASSLGWPETDTQYFGPGTRLTVL.

The chain has TRBV20-1 and TRBJ2-5; D is undetermined. Between the trimmed V and J ends, which lost 0 bases and 0 bases, there was a span of 14 bases. Germline-derived CDR1 and CDR2 are DFQATT and SNEGSKA (reference sequence). This CDR3 is 16 amino acids long. The CDR3 sequence is CSARDLSAVYQETQYF. The CDR3 DNA is TGCAGTGCTAGAGATTTAAGCGCAGTGTACCAAGAGACCCAGTACTTC.

The chain has TRBV11-2 and TRBJ2-3, with 7 bases identical to TRBD2. The germline CDR1 and CDR2 sequences are SGHAT and FQNNGV. This CDR3 contains 16 residues. Trimming took 8 bases from V and 4 from J; bases not matched to a gene: 15. CDR3 protein: CASGVVLASGPDTQYF. The CDR3 DNA reads as TGTGCCAGCGGCGTAGTGTTGGCTAGCGGACCAGATACGCAGTATTTT.

This clonotype has at least ten counts. V and J are TRBV12-3 or TRBV12-4 and TRBJ2-5; D unresolved. The CDR3 is made up of 12 amino acids. The germline V and J ends were trimmed by 5 bases and 8 bases, with 12 bases remaining between them. The CDR3: CASSPTDLTQYF. The CDR3 DNA sequence: TGTGCCAGCAGTCCCACCGACCTCACCCAGTACTTC.

Of note for this clonotype: A much bigger clone sits one base away, suggesting this may be a read error. This chain uses TRBV11-2 with TRBJ2-2; 10 positions agree with TRBD1. CDR3 length: 15 residues. Losses at the gene ends were 4 bases for V and 6 bases for J; bases not matched to a gene: 5. Per the germline V gene, CDR1 is SGHAT and CDR2 is FQNNGV. The DNA for the CDR3 is TGTGCCAGCAGCTCGGGACAGGGGTGGCCCGGGGAGCTGTTTTTT. Protein sequence: CASSSGQGWPGELFF.